This T cell receptor (beta chain) was obtained from a study of preoperative IRX-2 immunotherapy in early breast cancer. TCRdb's copy holds only in-frame clones and misses some; the assay was immunoSEQ multiplex PCR. The sample carries under 25,000 clones, approximately 86% recorded once. The treatment is: preoperative locoregional IRX-2 cytokine immunotherapy. This phase Ib study tested locoregional IRX-2 cytokine immunotherapy given before surgery. CDR1 and CDR2 from the germline V gene are MDHEN and SYDVKM. The CDR3 runs 16 residues. After removal of 9 bases from V and 5 bases from J, the junction contained 18 bases not matched to a gene.

The J gene is TRBJ1-2, the V gene TRBV28, with TRBD1 matching 7 bases. The specimen comprised lymph node tissue, sampled after IRX-2 immunotherapy. The sequence was obtained from a human donor with breast cancer. CDR3 amino acids: CASCTTTGTTLYGYTF. Here the CDR3 DNA reads TGTGCCAGTTGTACCACGACAGGGACCACATTATATGGCTACACCTTC.